This passage covers 27 T cell receptor beta chains from one sample sequenced in a study of early T cells in non-severe SARS-CoV-2 infection. One entry per CDR3 protein, called by TCRdb with MiXCR from the 5' RACE reads. Of 80,000 to 100,000 distinct CDR3 sequences in the sample, roughly 12% were seen once. Sequenced material: whole blood. The receptor set was obtained from an adult who was a healthcare worker with PCR-confirmed SARS-CoV-2 infection or an uninfected control (not recorded which).

The chain links TRBV7-6 to TRBJ2-7; weak D call: TRBD1 (6 bases). V lost 5 bases and J 7 bases, leaving 12 bases between the germline ends. The CDR3 length is 12 residues. Germline V CDR1 and CDR2: SGHVS, FNYEAQ. The CDR3 DNA follows: TGTGCCAGCAGCCACACAGGGAAGGAGCAGTACTTC. It encodes CASSHTGKEQYF.

This chain uses TRBV10-3 with TRBJ2-2; D possibly corresponds to TRBD2 (6 bases). The germline V gene encodes CDR1 ENHRY and CDR2 SYGVKD. V was clipped by 8 bases and J by 5 bases, with 18 bases between them. This CDR3 comprises 15 residues. The CDR3 here is CAIDRSRGGTGELFF. DNA of the CDR3: TGTGCCATCGACCGGTCTAGAGGAGGGACCGGGGAGCTGTTTTTT.

The chain combines TRBV7-6 with TRBJ2-5; D perhaps matches TRBD1 (5 bases). Germline V gene lookup returns CDR1 SGHVS and CDR2 FNYEAQ. The CDR3 has 14 residues. V was clipped by 4 bases and J by 5 bases, with 14 bases between them. The CDR3 DNA reads TGTGCCAGCAGCTCTAGGGCAGGGTTGGAGACCCAGTACTTC. Translated: CASSSRAGLETQYF.

The sample holds many counts of this clonotype. The chain uses TRBV15 and TRBJ2-7; D possibly corresponds to TRBD1 (5 bases). This CDR3 comprises 16 residues. CDR1 LNHNV and CDR2 YYDKDF come from the germline V gene (reference sequence). V lost 1 base and J lost 2, with 15 bases in between. CDR3 amino acids: CATSRVASDITYEQYF. Written as DNA, the CDR3 is TGTGCCACCAGCAGAGTGGCGTCGGACATAACCTACGAGCAGTACTTC.

The rearrangement links TRBV30 to TRBJ2-1; possible D gene TRBD2, 5 bases. CDR1 GTSNPN and CDR2 SVGIG come from the germline V gene (reference sequence). This CDR3 spans 13 amino acids. V shed 0 bases and J shed 9 bases, with 12 bases lying between them. The CDR3 DNA reads as TGTGCCTGGAGTGTATTAGATCTAGCTGAGCAGTTCTTC. It translates to CAWSVLDLAEQFF.

This clonotype was counted a few times. The V call is TRBV20-1, the J call TRBJ2-7, with 7 bases aligning to TRBD2. Trimming removed 2 bases from V and 1 base from J; junction bases left unmatched: 8. CDR1 and CDR2 from the germline V gene are DFQATT and SNEGSKA (reference sequence). The CDR3 is 15 residues long. In nucleotides, the CDR3 is TGCAGTGCTAGATTGGGGAGGGCTGCATCCTACGAGCAGTACTTC. Amino acid sequence: CSARLGRAASYEQYF.

There are many counts of this clonotype. The chain couples TRBV6-6 to TRBJ2-1; D ambiguous. Germline CDR1 and CDR2: MNHNY and SVGAGI (reference sequence). The CDR3 is made up of 11 amino acids. Trimming took 0 bases from V and 11 from J, leaving 5 bases between them. The CDR3 region has the DNA TGTGCCAGCAGTTACTCGAGTCAGCAGTTCTTC. It translates to CASSYSSQQFF.

The J gene is TRBJ2-3, the V gene TRBV5-1; 8 bases align to TRBD1. The CDR3 loop spans 15 amino acids. The germline V gene encodes CDR1 SGHRS and CDR2 YFSETQ. The ends lost 1 base at V and 6 bases at J; junction bases unmatched: 7. CDR3 in amino acids: CASSLYQGAGDTQYF. The DNA for the CDR3 is TGCGCCAGCAGCTTGTATCAGGGGGCCGGTGATACGCAGTATTTT.

This clonotype was counted ten times or more. The rearrangement links TRBV20-1 to TRBJ2-1; D is uncertain. The germline V gene encodes CDR1 DFQATT and CDR2 SNEGSKA (reference sequence). CDR3 length: 14 amino acids. Trimming pared 6 bases from V and 7 bases from J, leaving 19 bases between. CDR3 nucleotides: TGCAGTGCAATGCATTTCGGATGGGGTAATGAGCAGTTCTTC. This codes for CSAMHFGWGNEQFF.

This clonotype was counted at least ten times. The rearrangement uses TRBV7-2 and TRBJ2-7, with TRBD2 matching 9 bases. Germline V CDR1 and CDR2: SGHTA, FQGNSA. This CDR3 is 15 amino acids long. The V segment lost 1 base and the J segment 2 bases; nucleotides outside the gene matches: 3. The CDR3 bases are TGTGCCAGCAGCTTAGTCGGGACTAGCCCCTACGAGCAGTACTTC. Its translation is CASSLVGTSPYEQYF.

This clonotype was found many times. The CDR3 bases are TGTGCCAGCAGCTGGACTTCTGTAACTAATACGCAGTATTTT. It specifies CASSWTSVTNTQYF. V is TRBV7-8 and J is TRBJ2-3, with D possibly matching TRBD2 (5 bases). V was pared by 4 bases and J by 7 bases, with 15 bases between. This CDR3 comprises 14 residues. Germline V gene sequence: CDR1 SGHVS, CDR2 FQNEAQ. The full variable domain, in which reference TRBV7-8 and TRBJ2-3 provide the parts outside the CDR3, is GAGVSQSPRYKVAKRGQDVALRCDPISGHVSLFWYQQALGQGPEFLTYFQNEAQLDKSGLPSDRFFAERPEGSVSTLKIQRTQQEDSAVYLCASSWTSVTNTQYFGPGTRLTVL.

V usage is TRBV7-3 and J usage is TRBJ2-3; D is undetermined. The CDR3 contains 13 residues. Looked up from germline, CDR1 is SGHTA and CDR2 is FQGTGA. The germline V and J ends were trimmed by 5 bases and 4 bases, with 10 bases remaining between them. The CDR3 nucleotides are TGTGCCAGCAGCCGAGATTACTCAGATACGCAGTATTTT. This encodes CASSRDYSDTQYF.

This clonotype appeared a few times. The chain recombines TRBV3-1 with TRBJ2-1; TRBD2 matches at 12 bases. The junction had 12 bases not matched to a gene; V was cut back by 0 bases and J by 6 bases. Germline lookup yields CDR1 LGHDT and CDR2 YNNKEL (reference sequence). The CDR3 loop spans 19 amino acids. CDR3 coding DNA: TGTGCCAGCAGCCAAGAATCCCTAGCGGGAGGGCCCCCGGGCAATGAGCAGTTCTTC. Its protein is CASSQESLAGGPPGNEQFF.

This clonotype is medium-sized by share. The J gene is TRBJ2-3, the V gene TRBV2, with a tentative D call TRBD2 (6 bases). V lost 2 bases, J lost 1 base, and 13 bases lay in between. CDR3 length: 16 residues. Germline V gives CDR1 SNHLY, CDR2 FYNNEI. The CDR3 DNA reads as TGTGCCAGCAGTGAATATTTGCGGGAAGGCACAGATACGCAGTATTTT. Its protein product is CASSEYLREGTDTQYF.

The table lists this clonotype with many counts. The chain carries TRBV7-8 and TRBJ2-1; D possibly corresponds to TRBD2 (6 bases). This CDR3 region has 15 residues. Germline CDR1 reads SGHVS; CDR2 reads FQNEAQ. V was trimmed by 2 bases and J by 5 bases, leaving 13 bases between them. The CDR3 is CASSLPSGLDNEQFF. DNA of the CDR3: TGTGCCAGCAGCTTACCTTCGGGACTGGACAATGAGCAGTTCTTC.

The chain links TRBV4-2 to TRBJ2-6, with TRBD1 matching 9 bases. Looked up from germline, CDR1 is LGHNA and CDR2 is YNFKEQ. Germline trimming cut 2 bases from V and 1 base from J; bases unmatched to any gene: 6. This CDR3 is 18 amino acids long. The CDR3 protein is CASSQMTGGLSGANVLTF. The CDR3 DNA follows: TGTGCCAGCAGCCAAATGACAGGGGGACTGTCTGGGGCCAACGTCCTGACTTTC.

The chain combines TRBV20-1 with TRBJ1-1; TRBD1 matches at 11 bases. The CDR3 is 13 amino acids. Looked up from germline, CDR1 is DFQATT and CDR2 is SNEGSKA (reference sequence). With V trimmed by 6 bases and J by 10 bases, 10 bases remained unmatched. The CDR3 is CSALMDRGLGAFF. The CDR3 coding sequence is TGCAGTGCCCTAATGGACAGGGGGCTCGGAGCTTTCTTT.

V and J are TRBV2 and TRBJ1-6; D call uncertain. CDR3 length equals 13 residues. Germline V CDR1 and CDR2: SNHLY, FYNNEI. V lost 6 bases and J lost 10, with 13 bases in between. The CDR3 here is CASSGAGDSPLHF. In nucleotides, the CDR3 is TGTGCCAGCAGCGGTGCAGGTGACTCACCCCTCCACTTT.

V gene TRBV4-1 combines with J gene TRBJ2-3; no definite D call. The CDR3 is made up of 15 amino acids. Trimming left V 3 bases short and J 2 bases short, with 12 bases between. Germline V lookup: CDR1 MGHRA, CDR2 YSYEKL. The CDR3 region has the DNA TGCGCCAGCAGCCAGACTTCCTCCTTCACAGATACGCAGTATTTT. It specifies CASSQTSSFTDTQYF.

The table lists this clonotype with a few counts. V and J are TRBV10-3 and TRBJ2-2, with 9 bases that match TRBD2. CDR1 and CDR2 (germline): ENHRY, SYGVKD. The CDR3 covers 17 residues. The trim removed 2 bases at V and 6 bases at J, leaving 10 bases unmatched. Here the CDR3 reads CAISETFSGSLSGELFF. The CDR3 DNA follows: TGTGCCATCAGTGAGACCTTTAGCGGGAGTCTCTCCGGGGAGCTGTTTTTT.

This chain connects TRBV6-2 or TRBV6-3 to TRBJ1-2, with D unresolved. Germline values: CDR1 MNHEY, CDR2 SVGEGT. Trimming cost V 6 bases and J 1 base, with 15 bases left between them. CDR3 length: 15 amino acids. CDR3 sequence: CASRNLDGYNYGYTF. CDR3 DNA sequence: TGTGCCAGCAGAAACCTTGACGGATATAACTATGGCTACACCTTC.

The rearrangement uses TRBV5-1 and TRBJ2-1, with D possibly TRBD2 on 5 matching bases. CDR1 is SGHRS, CDR2 YFSETQ, per germline. This CDR3 is 15 amino acids long. The V end was cut by 2 bases, the J end by 1 base, with 10 bases between. The CDR3 coding sequence is TGCGCCAGCAGCTTAGCGCGAGGGTCCTACAATGAGCAGTTCTTC. Translating it yields CASSLARGSYNEQFF.

This clonotype was recorded many times. The chain uses TRBV12-3 or TRBV12-4 and TRBJ1-1; no firm D call. This CDR3 spans 13 amino acids. The V and J ends lost 3 bases and 6 bases respectively, with 11 bases between them. The CDR3 protein is CASSLRHLAEAFF. CDR3 in DNA: TGTGCCAGCAGTTTGAGACACCTCGCTGAAGCTTTCTTT.

This clonotype was observed a handful of times. The V gene is TRBV20-1, the J gene TRBJ2-5; tentatively, D is TRBD1 (6 bases). The V end lost 2 bases, the J end lost 1 base, and 11 bases lay between the germline ends. The CDR3 consists of 14 residues. Germline CDR1 DFQATT, CDR2 SNEGSKA (reference sequence). The CDR3, as DNA: TGCAGTGCTAGAAGGCCGGACAGCCAAGAGACCCAGTACTTC. Protein sequence: CSARRPDSQETQYF.

This clonotype was observed a handful of times. The V and J genes are TRBV18 and TRBJ1-1; D gene uncertain. The V end was cut by 3 bases, the J end by 4 bases, with 15 bases between. The CDR3 extends over 15 amino acids. Germline V CDR1 and CDR2: KGHSH, LQKENI. The CDR3 DNA is TGTGCCAGCTCACCGTACAGTCAACCAGGCACTGAAGCTTTCTTT. It is translated as CASSPYSQPGTEAFF.

A remark on this clonotype: Since a much larger clone is just one base distant, this may be a read error. The CDR3 region is CASSRDTGGNIQYF. As DNA, the CDR3 is TGCGCCAGCAGCCGAGATACGGGGGGGAACATTCAGTACTTC. The chain uses TRBV4-1 and TRBJ2-4; 8 nucleotides align to TRBD2. Trimming removed 4 bases from V and 7 bases from J; junction bases left unmatched: 6. CDR3 length: 14 amino acids. Per the germline V gene, CDR1 is MGHRA and CDR2 is YSYEKL.

This chain links TRBV6-6 with TRBJ1-6, with a possible D match to TRBD1 (5 bases). This CDR3 comprises 15 residues. From germline, CDR1 is MNHNY and CDR2 SVGAGI (reference sequence). With 2 bases removed from V and 12 bases from J, the gap between germline ends came to 17 bases. The CDR3 sequence is CASSYKGAGRVPLHF. In DNA form, the CDR3 reads TGTGCCAGCAGTTACAAAGGGGCAGGGAGGGTACCCCTCCACTTT.